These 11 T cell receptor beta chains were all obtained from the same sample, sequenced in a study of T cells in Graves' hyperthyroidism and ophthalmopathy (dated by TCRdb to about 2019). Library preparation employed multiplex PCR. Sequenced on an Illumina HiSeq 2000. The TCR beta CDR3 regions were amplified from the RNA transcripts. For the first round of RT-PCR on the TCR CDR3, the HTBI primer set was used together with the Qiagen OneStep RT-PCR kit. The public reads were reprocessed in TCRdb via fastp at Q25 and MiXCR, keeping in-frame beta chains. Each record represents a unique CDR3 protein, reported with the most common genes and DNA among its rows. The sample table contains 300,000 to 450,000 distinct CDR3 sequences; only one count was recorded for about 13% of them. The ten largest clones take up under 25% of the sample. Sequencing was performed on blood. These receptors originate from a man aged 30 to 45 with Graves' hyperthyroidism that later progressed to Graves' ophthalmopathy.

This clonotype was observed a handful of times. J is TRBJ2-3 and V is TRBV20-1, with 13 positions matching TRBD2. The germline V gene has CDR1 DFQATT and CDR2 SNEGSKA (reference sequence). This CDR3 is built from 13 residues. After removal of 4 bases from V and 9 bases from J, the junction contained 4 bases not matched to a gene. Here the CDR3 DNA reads TGCAGTGCTACACTAGCGGGGGGGCTGACGCAGTATTTT. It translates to CSATLAGGLTQYF.

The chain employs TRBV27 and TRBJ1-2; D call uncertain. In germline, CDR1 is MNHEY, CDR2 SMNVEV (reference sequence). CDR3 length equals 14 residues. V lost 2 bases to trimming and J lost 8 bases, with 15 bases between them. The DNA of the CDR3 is TGTGCCAGCAGTTTAAGGGCAGGAGGTCGCGGCTACACCTTC. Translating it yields CASSLRAGGRGYTF.

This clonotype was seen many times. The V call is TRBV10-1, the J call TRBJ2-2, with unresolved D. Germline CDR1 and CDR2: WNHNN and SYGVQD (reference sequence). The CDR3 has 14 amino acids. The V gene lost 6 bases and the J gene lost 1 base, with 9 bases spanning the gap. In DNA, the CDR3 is TGCGCCAGCAGGGCCGATCTGAACACCGGGGAGCTGTTTTTT. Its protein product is CASRADLNTGELFF.

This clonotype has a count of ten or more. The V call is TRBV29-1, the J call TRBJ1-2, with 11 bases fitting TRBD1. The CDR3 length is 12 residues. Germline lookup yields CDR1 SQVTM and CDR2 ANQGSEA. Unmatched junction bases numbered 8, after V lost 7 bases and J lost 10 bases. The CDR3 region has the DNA TGCAGCGCAGACGGGACAGGGGGGGCCTACACCTTC. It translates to CSADGTGGAYTF.

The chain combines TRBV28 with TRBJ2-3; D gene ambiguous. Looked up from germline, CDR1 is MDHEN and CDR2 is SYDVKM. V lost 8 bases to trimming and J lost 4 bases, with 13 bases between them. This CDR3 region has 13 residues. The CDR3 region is CASWSPGPDTQYF. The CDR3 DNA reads TGTGCCAGCTGGTCCCCCGGCCCAGATACGCAGTATTTT.

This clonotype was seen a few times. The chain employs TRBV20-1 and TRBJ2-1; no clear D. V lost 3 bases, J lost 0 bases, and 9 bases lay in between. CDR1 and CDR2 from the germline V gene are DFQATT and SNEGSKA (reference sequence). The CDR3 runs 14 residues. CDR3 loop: CSARAQDSYNEQFF. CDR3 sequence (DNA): TGCAGTGCTAGGGCCCAAGACTCCTACAATGAGCAGTTCTTC.

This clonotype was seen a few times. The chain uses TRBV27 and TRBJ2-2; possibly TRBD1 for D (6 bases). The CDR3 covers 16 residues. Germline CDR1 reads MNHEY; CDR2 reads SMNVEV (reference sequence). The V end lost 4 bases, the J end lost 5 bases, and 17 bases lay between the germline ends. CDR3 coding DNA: TGTGCCAGCAGTTACGGGACACCCAGTGGGACCGGGGAGCTGTTTTTT. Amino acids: CASSYGTPSGTGELFF.

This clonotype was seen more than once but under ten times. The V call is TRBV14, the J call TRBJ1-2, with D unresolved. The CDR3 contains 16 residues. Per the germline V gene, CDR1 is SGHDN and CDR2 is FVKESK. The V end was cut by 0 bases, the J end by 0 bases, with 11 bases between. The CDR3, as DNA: TGTGCCAGCAGCCAAGAGAAGGGTCCCACTAACTATGGCTACACCTTC. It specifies CASSQEKGPTNYGYTF.

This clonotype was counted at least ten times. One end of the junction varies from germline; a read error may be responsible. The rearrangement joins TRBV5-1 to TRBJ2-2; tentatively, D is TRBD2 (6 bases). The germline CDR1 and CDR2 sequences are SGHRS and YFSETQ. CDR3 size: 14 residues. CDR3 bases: TGTGCCAGCAGCTTCGGGGGTAACACCGGGGAGCTGTTTTTT. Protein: CASSFGGNTGELFF.

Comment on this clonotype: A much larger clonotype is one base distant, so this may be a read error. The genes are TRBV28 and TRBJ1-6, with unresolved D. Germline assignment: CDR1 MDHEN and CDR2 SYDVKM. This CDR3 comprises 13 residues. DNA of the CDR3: TGTGCCAGCAGTTCCGGGAATAATCCACCCCTCCACTTT. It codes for CASSSGNNPPLHF.

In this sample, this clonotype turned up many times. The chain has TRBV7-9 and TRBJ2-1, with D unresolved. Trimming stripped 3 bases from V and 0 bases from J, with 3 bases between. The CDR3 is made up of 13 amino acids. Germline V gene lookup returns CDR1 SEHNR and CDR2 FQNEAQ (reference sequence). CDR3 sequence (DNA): TGTGCCAGCAGCTTCGACTCCTACAATGAGCAGTTCTTC. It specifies CASSFDSYNEQFF.